Sequencing of this T cell receptor (beta chain) was carried out in a study of blood T cell repertoires in COVID-19. Trimming removed 5 bases at V and 5 bases at J, with 15 bases between. The CDR3 is 14 residues long. CDR1 and CDR2 (germline): SNHLY, FYNNEI. The assay was immunoSEQ multiplex PCR, and TCRdb's table has in-frame clones only and misses some. The data show 150,000 to 200,000 clones, less than 85% seen once. Sequencing was carried out using peripheral blood. This clonotype was obtained from an elderly woman with acute or convalescent COVID-19. The chain links TRBV2 to TRBJ2-5, with a tentative D call TRBD1 (6 bases). CDR3 loop: CASSQGRLVETQYF. CDR3 sequence (DNA): TGTGCCAGCAGTCAGGGGCGGCTAGTCGAGACCCAGTACTTC.